The 14 T cell receptor beta chains given below trace back to one sample, sequenced in a study of CD8+CD57+ T cells in acquired aplastic anemia. Sequenced patients had shown CD8+CD57+ cell expansion by flow cytometry. The template for TCR beta VDJ and CDR3 sequence profiling was genomic DNA. TCRdb reanalysed the reads using MiXCR and keeps one entry per CDR3 protein. The sample includes 250,000 to 300,000 distinct CDR3 sequences, roughly 53% of them seen just once. The sequencing sample was made of sorted CD4+, CD8+, or CD8+CD57+ T cells (not recorded which) from PBMCs. These receptors were obtained from a human donor with aplastic anemia.

This clonotype was detected once. V usage is TRBV20-1 and J usage is TRBJ1-2, with 9 bases that match TRBD1. The CDR3 consists of 12 residues. V gave up 6 bases and J gave up 6 bases; unmatched junction bases: 5. From germline, CDR1 is DFQATT and CDR2 SNEGSKA (reference sequence). CDR3 amino acids: CSAAGTGHGYTF. CDR3 nucleotide sequence: TGCAGTGCGGCCGGGACAGGGCATGGCTACACCTTC.

The chain carries TRBV3-1 and TRBJ2-2, with D tentatively TRBD1 or TRBD2 (5 bases each). V lost 3 bases and J lost 1, with 6 bases in between. Germline lookup yields CDR1 LGHDT and CDR2 YNNKEL (reference sequence). This CDR3 region has 14 residues. CDR3 region: CASSQRGNTGELFF. CDR3 DNA: TGTGCCAGCAGCCAGAGGGGGAACACCGGGGAGCTGTTTTTT. The full variable domain, its missing parts supplied by reference TRBV3-1 and TRBJ2-2, is DTAVSQTPKYLVTQMGNDKSIKCEQNLGHDTMYWYKQDSKKFLKIMFSYNNKELIINETVPNRFSPKSPDKAHLNLHINSLELGDSAVYFCASSQRGNTGELFFGEGSRLTVL.

This clonotype was counted at least ten times. CDR3 in DNA: TGCGCCAGCAGCTTGGCGGGACAAAGCTACAATGAGCAGTTCTTC. Translating gives CASSLAGQSYNEQFF. This chain uses TRBV5-1 with TRBJ2-1; perhaps TRBD1 as D (6 bases). Germline-derived CDR1 and CDR2 are SGHRS and YFSETQ. The CDR3 sequence is 15 residues long. Deletions cut 0 bases from V and 3 bases from J, with 10 bases between.

The chain recombines TRBV9 with TRBJ1-3, with 7 positions matching TRBD1. V was pared by 2 bases and J by 2 bases, with 4 bases of the junction left unmatched. CDR1 and CDR2 from the germline V gene are SGDLS and YYNGEE. The CDR3 sequence is 15 residues long. This chain's CDR3 is CASSVTGYTGNTIYF. CDR3 sequence (DNA): TGTGCCAGCAGCGTGACAGGGTACACTGGAAACACCATATATTTT.

This rearrangement joins TRBV19 to TRBJ1-5; D gene uncertain. Per the germline V gene, CDR1 is LNHDA and CDR2 is SQIVND (reference sequence). Trimming cost V 6 bases and J 3 bases, with 3 bases left between them. The CDR3 runs 11 residues. The CDR3 coding sequence is TGTGCCAGTAGCGACAATCAGCCCCAGCATTTT. It encodes CASSDNQPQHF.

The chain combines TRBV7-9 with TRBJ2-7; 7 bases align to TRBD1. This CDR3 comprises 14 residues. Looked up from germline, CDR1 is SEHNR and CDR2 is FQNEAQ (reference sequence). V was clipped by 5 bases and J by 6 bases; unmatched bases: 10. The CDR3: CASSPTTGSVEQYF. In DNA, the CDR3 is TGTGCCAGCAGCCCAACGACAGGGTCAGTCGAGCAGTACTTC.

The V call is TRBV10-3, the J call TRBJ2-7; 7 nucleotides align to TRBD1. With 6 bases clipped from V and 0 bases from J, the junction kept 5 bases outside the gene matches. This CDR3 has 14 residues. In germline, CDR1 is ENHRY, CDR2 SYGVKD. The CDR3 DNA reads as TGTGCCATCAGGCCTGGACAGGTCTCCTACGAGCAGTACTTC. Encoded protein: CAIRPGQVSYEQYF.

The V and J genes are TRBV19 and TRBJ1-6; D may be TRBD1 (6 bases). Germline V gives CDR1 LNHDA, CDR2 SQIVND (reference sequence). The CDR3 runs 15 residues. The ends were cut back, 3 bases at V and 10 bases at J, with 16 bases in the middle. This CDR3 reads CASSMDGGGASPLHF. The CDR3 coding sequence is TGTGCCAGTAGTATGGACGGAGGGGGAGCCTCACCCCTCCACTTT.

This clonotype was seen ten or more times. Since the CDR3 does not end with the conserved phenylalanine or tryptophan, this likely comes from a read error. It is unclear where the CDR3 begins or ends on the DNA, so no DNA is shown, and the CDR3 is as TCRdb lists it. The V and J genes are TRBV5-6 and TRBJ1-1; no check of the table's D call, TRBD1, against the DNA was made. CDR1 is SGHDT, CDR2 YYEEEE, per germline. From its first to its last residue, the CDR3 has 15 amino acids. CDR3 sequence: CASSLGGGTGTARFL.

The rearrangement links TRBV4-3 to TRBJ2-7, with D perhaps matching TRBD2 (6 bases). Germline CDR1 and CDR2: LGHNA and YSLEER. Trimming removed 0 bases at V and 7 bases at J, with 19 bases between. The CDR3 sequence is 16 residues long. The CDR3 DNA reads as TGCGCCAGCAGCCAAGAACGGGGACTCCCCGCCCAGGAGCAGTACTTC. Its protein product is CASSQERGLPAQEQYF.

This clonotype has a count of ten or more. The rearrangement uses TRBV4-3 and TRBJ2-1; TRBD2 agrees at 11 bases. After removal of 0 bases from V and 8 bases from J, the junction contained 9 bases not matched to a gene. The CDR3 runs to 17 residues. CDR1 is LGHNA and CDR2 is YSLEER in the germline V gene. The CDR3 region has the DNA TGCGCCAGCAGCCAAGATACCCTTAGCGGGGGGGCCCATGAGCAGTTCTTC. Its protein product is CASSQDTLSGGAHEQFF.

This clonotype came up once. This chain links TRBV10-2 with TRBJ2-1; 13 bases are a match to TRBD2. J was trimmed by 0 bases and V by 4 bases; bases with no gene match: 6. CDR3 length equals 18 residues. CDR1 and CDR2 (germline): WSHSY, SAAADI. The CDR3 spells CASSVRTSGGSSYNEQFF. CDR3 bases: TGCGCCAGCAGTGTTAGGACTAGCGGGGGAAGCTCCTACAATGAGCAGTTCTTC.

Ten or more counts support this clonotype. V gene TRBV4-2 combines with J gene TRBJ1-2; D remains ambiguous. Germline values: CDR1 LGHNA, CDR2 YNFKEQ. The V and J ends lost 5 bases and 3 bases respectively, with 19 bases between them. This CDR3 region has 16 residues. The DNA of the CDR3 is TGTGCCAGCAGCGGTAATAGTGTCCGAACTTACTATGGCTACACCTTC. Its translation is CASSGNSVRTYYGYTF.

The chain couples TRBV20-1 to TRBJ2-3, with 11 bases that match TRBD2. From germline, CDR1 is DFQATT and CDR2 SNEGSKA (reference sequence). V trimming: 3 bases; J trimming: 5 bases; junction bases outside the gene matches: 16. This CDR3 contains 18 residues. The CDR3 DNA sequence: TGCAGTGCTAGTGGAGGGCACATAGCGGGGGGGCAGAGAGATACGCAGTATTTT. It yields the protein CSASGGHIAGGQRDTQYF.